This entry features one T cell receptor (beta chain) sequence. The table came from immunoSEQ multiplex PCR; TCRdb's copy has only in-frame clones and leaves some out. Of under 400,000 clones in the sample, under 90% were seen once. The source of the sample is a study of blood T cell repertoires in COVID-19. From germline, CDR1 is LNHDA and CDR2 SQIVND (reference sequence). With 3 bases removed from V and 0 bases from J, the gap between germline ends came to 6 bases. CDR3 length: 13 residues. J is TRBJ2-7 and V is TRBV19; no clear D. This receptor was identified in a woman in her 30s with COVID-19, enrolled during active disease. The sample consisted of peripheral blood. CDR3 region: CASSIHNSYEQYF. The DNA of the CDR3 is TGTGCCAGTAGTATCCACAACTCCTACGAGCAGTACTTC.